The 27 T cell receptor beta chains reported below all come from one sample, sequenced in a study of blood T cell repertoires in COVID-19. Profiling relied on immunoSEQ multiplex PCR, and the TCRdb table lists in-frame clones only, not all of them. The data show some 240,000 clones, about nine tenths seen once. Sequenced sample: peripheral blood. The receptors originated from a man in his 60s who had recovered from COVID-19.

The chain employs TRBV5-1 and TRBJ2-1; a weak D match, TRBD2 (6 bases). This CDR3 contains 13 residues. Germline CDR1 SGHRS, CDR2 YFSETQ. Trimming shortened V by 0 bases and J by 10 bases, and 11 bases separated the two germline ends. The CDR3 region has the DNA TGCGCCAGCAGCTTGGGGCACCGGGAGGAGCAGTTCTTC. This encodes CASSLGHREEQFF.

The V and J genes are TRBV5-5 and TRBJ1-3, with D possibly TRBD1 on 5 matching bases. This CDR3 is built from 15 residues. CDR1 is SGHKS and CDR2 is YYEKEE in the germline V gene (reference sequence). Trimming removed 4 bases at V and 0 bases at J, with 11 bases between. CDR3 residues: CASSVGGYSGNTIYF. The CDR3 DNA reads TGTGCCAGCAGCGTCGGGGGATACTCTGGAAACACCATATATTTT.

This rearrangement joins TRBV3-1 (or the pseudogene TRBV3-2) to TRBJ2-1; D not resolved. CDR3 length equals 11 residues. Germline V CDR1 and CDR2: LGHDT, YNNKEL (reference sequence). Trimming took off 4 bases at V and 8 bases at J, with 6 bases between the two ends. The CDR3 bases are TGTGCCAGCAGCCCCGGTTATGAGCAGTTCTTC. Amino acids: CASSPGYEQFF.

This chain uses TRBV19 with TRBJ2-2; maybe TRBD2 (5 bases). The V gene lost 4 bases and the J gene lost 4 bases, with 13 bases spanning the gap. CDR3 length: 15 amino acids. Germline V CDR1 and CDR2: LNHDA, SQIVND (reference sequence). Here the CDR3 reads CASSTDLLATGELFF. The CDR3 DNA is TGTGCCAGTAGTACGGACTTATTAGCCACCGGGGAGCTGTTTTTT.

This clone was detected a few times. The genes are TRBV3-1 (or the pseudogene TRBV3-2) and TRBJ1-2, with 9 nucleotides matching TRBD1. Germline V CDR1 and CDR2: LGHDT, YNNKEL (reference sequence). The CDR3 consists of 17 residues. V gave up 2 bases and J gave up 3 bases; unmatched junction bases: 10. The CDR3 here is CASSQTGTGPRDYGYTF. The CDR3, as DNA: TGTGCCAGCAGCCAAACCGGGACAGGGCCCCGGGACTATGGCTACACCTTC.

This clone showed up just a few times. V and J are TRBV9 and TRBJ2-3, with 10 bases identical to TRBD1. The CDR3 runs to 16 residues. V shed 1 base and J 3 bases; nucleotides not matched to a gene: 5. Germline V gene sequence: CDR1 SGDLS, CDR2 YYNGEE. CDR3 coding DNA: TGTGCCAGCAGCGTATGGGGACAGGGGATAACAGATACGCAGTATTTT. Residues: CASSVWGQGITDTQYF.

This chain uses TRBV28 with TRBJ2-1; no reliable D call. This CDR3 region has 13 residues. Trimming left V 8 bases short and J 6 bases short, with 14 bases between. Per the germline V gene, CDR1 is MDHEN and CDR2 is SYDVKM. The CDR3 region is CASPRPGTNEQFF. CDR3 sequence (DNA): TGTGCCAGCCCCCGGCCAGGTACCAATGAGCAGTTCTTC.

J is TRBJ1-2 and V is TRBV6-5; tentative D call: TRBD1 (5 bases). Per germline, CDR1 MNHEY and CDR2 SVGAGI. The V gene lost 2 bases and the J gene lost 5 bases, with 12 bases spanning the gap. The CDR3 has 14 residues. CDR3 protein: CASSYGQGRYGYTF. CDR3 coding DNA: TGTGCCAGCAGTTACGGGCAGGGCCGGTATGGCTACACCTTC.

The chain combines TRBV6-5 with TRBJ2-7; perhaps TRBD2 as D (5 bases). The CDR3 sequence is 14 residues long. The ends were cut back, 0 bases at V and 2 bases at J, with 8 bases in the middle. CDR1 is MNHEY and CDR2 is SVGAGI in the germline V gene. CDR3 in amino acids: CASSYSRGPYEQYV. The DNA for the CDR3 is TGTGCCAGCAGTTACTCAAGAGGGCCCTACGAGCAGTACGTC.

V is TRBV19 and J is TRBJ2-2, with TRBD2 identical over 10 bases. From germline, CDR1 is LNHDA and CDR2 SQIVND (reference sequence). This CDR3 spans 15 amino acids. J lost 5 bases, V lost 2 bases, and 2 bases had no gene match. DNA for the CDR3: TGTGCCAGTAGTATATTAGCGGGGGGAACCGGGGAGCTGTTTTTT. It yields the protein CASSILAGGTGELFF.

The chain links TRBV3-1 (or the pseudogene TRBV3-2) to TRBJ1-1; 12 nucleotides line up with TRBD1. Losses at the gene ends were 8 bases for V and 2 bases for J; bases not matched to a gene: 6. Germline CDR1 is LGHDT and CDR2 is YNNKEL (reference sequence). CDR3 length: 15 amino acids. The CDR3 sequence is CASEGQGARNTEAFF. Written as DNA, the CDR3 is TGTGCCAGCGAGGGACAGGGGGCACGAAACACTGAAGCTTTCTTT.

The J gene is TRBJ1-1, the V gene TRBV6-6; D remains unclear. The V gene's germline CDR1 is MNHNY and CDR2 SVGAGI (reference sequence). The CDR3 is 14 amino acids. Deletions cut 6 bases from V and 7 bases from J, with 18 bases between. In DNA form, the CDR3 reads TGTGCCAGCAGGGAGGAGGGAGGGATTTATGAAGCTTTCTTT. This encodes CASREEGGIYEAFF.

The CDR3, as DNA: TGTGCCAGCAGCTTGGCGGCAGGGGCACCCTACGAGCAGTACTTC. It specifies CASSLAAGAPYEQYF. The chain carries TRBV5-8 and TRBJ2-7, with D possibly matching TRBD1 (6 bases). V was clipped by 0 bases and J by 2 bases, with 12 bases between them. This CDR3 spans 15 amino acids. Per germline, CDR1 SGHTS and CDR2 YDEGEE.

The V and J genes are TRBV5-6 and TRBJ2-1; the D gene is possibly TRBD2 (6 bases). CDR1 is SGHDT and CDR2 is YYEEEE in the germline V gene. CDR3 length equals 13 residues. Between the trimmed V and J ends, which lost 2 bases and 6 bases, there was a span of 9 bases. CDR3 bases: TGTGCCAGCAGCTTTAGCGGCCGCAATGAGCAGTTCTTC. Encoded protein: CASSFSGRNEQFF. The full variable domain, its missing parts supplied by reference TRBV5-6 and TRBJ2-1, is DAGVTQSPTHLIKTRGQQVTLRCSPKSGHDTVSWYQQALGQGPQFIFQYYEEEERQRGNFPDRFSGHQFPNYSSELNVNALLLGDSALYLCASSFSGRNEQFFGPGTRLTVL.

The CDR3 here is CASRPTGDLGGYTF. The CDR3 coding sequence is TGCGCCAGCAGACCAACAGGGGACCTGGGTGGCTACACCTTC. The V call is TRBV5-1, the J call TRBJ1-2; 7 bases fit TRBD1. Trimming took 5 bases from V and 7 from J; bases not matched to a gene: 11. CDR1 and CDR2 (germline): SGHRS, YFSETQ. The CDR3 is 14 amino acids.

The chain employs TRBV30 and TRBJ1-6, with 7 nucleotides matching TRBD1. This CDR3 contains 14 residues. CDR1 and CDR2 from the germline V gene are GTSNPN and SVGIG (reference sequence). The V and J ends lost 5 bases and 10 bases, in that order; junction bases with no gene match: 11. The DNA for the CDR3 is TGTGCCTGGGACCGGGACAGCTCCGAGTCACCCCTCCACTTT. Its translation is CAWDRDSSESPLHF.

The chain employs TRBV2 and TRBJ1-5, with 7 bases that match TRBD1. The V segment lost 6 bases and the J segment 0 bases; nucleotides outside the gene matches: 8. The CDR3 contains 16 residues. The V gene's germline CDR1 is SNHLY and CDR2 FYNNEI. CDR3 nucleotide sequence: TGTGCCAGCAGCCCTGCCGACAGGGATAGCAATCAGCCCCAGCATTTT. Translated, it gives CASSPADRDSNQPQHF.

The chain has TRBV3-1 (or the pseudogene TRBV3-2) and TRBJ1-4; D uncertain. The germline V gene encodes CDR1 LGHDT and CDR2 YNNKEL (reference sequence). CDR3 length: 14 residues. Trimming pared 2 bases from V and 4 bases from J, leaving 8 bases between. The CDR3 spells CASSQWQVNEKLFF. The CDR3, as DNA: TGTGCCAGCAGCCAATGGCAGGTTAATGAAAAACTGTTTTTT.

This clone was observed once. The rearrangement uses TRBV5-1 and TRBJ1-2; TRBD1 is a possible D gene (5 bases). Deletions cut 0 bases from V and 4 bases from J, with 10 bases between. The CDR3 has 14 residues. Germline loops: CDR1 SGHRS, CDR2 YFSETQ. CDR3 protein: CASSLVGVSYGYTF. As DNA, the CDR3 is TGCGCCAGCAGCTTGGTAGGGGTTAGCTATGGCTACACCTTC.

V and J are TRBV9 and TRBJ1-3; TRBD1 might be the D (5 bases). With 0 bases removed from V and 0 bases from J, the gap between germline ends came to 10 bases. The CDR3 covers 16 residues. Germline CDR1 SGDLS, CDR2 YYNGEE. The chain's CDR3 is CASSVEEGLSGNTIYF. The DNA of the CDR3 is TGTGCCAGCAGCGTAGAGGAGGGACTCTCTGGAAACACCATATATTTT. The variable domain in full, completed from reference TRBV9 and TRBJ1-3, reads DSGVTQTPKHLITATGQRVTLRCSPRSGDLSVYWYQQSLDQGLQFLIQYYNGEERAKGNILERFSAQQFPDLHSELNLSSLELGDSALYFCASSVEEGLSGNTIYFGEGSWLTVV.

This clone has only a few counts. Other DNA sequences from this sample encode an identical CDR3 as well. V usage is TRBV19 and J usage is TRBJ1-3; D gene uncertain. CDR1 and CDR2 from the germline V gene are LNHDA and SQIVND (reference sequence). CDR3 size: 12 residues. V was cut by 6 bases and J by 1 base, with 4 bases left in between. CDR3 in amino acids: CASRESGNTIYF. CDR3 coding DNA: TGTGCCAGTAGGGAGTCTGGAAACACCATATATTTT.

The table lists this clone with a few counts. The chain links TRBV28 to TRBJ2-1; D may be TRBD2 (5 bases). CDR3 length equals 13 residues. Germline V gives CDR1 MDHEN, CDR2 SYDVKM. V lost 3 bases to trimming and J lost 13 bases, with 16 bases between them. The CDR3: CASSFLDYRRQFF. CDR3 nucleotide sequence: TGTGCCAGCAGTTTCCTTGACTACAGACGACAGTTCTTC.

This sequence joins TRBV5-5 and TRBJ2-7; TRBD1 might be the D (6 bases). The CDR3 length is 13 residues. Germline-derived CDR1 and CDR2 are SGHKS and YYEKEE (reference sequence). Trimming cost V 4 bases and J 4 bases, with 12 bases left between them. The CDR3 nucleotides are TGTGCCAGCAGCCTGACGACAGGATACGAGCAGTACGTC. This sequence encodes CASSLTTGYEQYV.

The CDR3 coding sequence is TGTGCCTGGAGTGTACTTCTAGCGGGGGGGCTAGATACGCAGTATTTT. It specifies CAWSVLLAGGLDTQYF. The chain has TRBV30 and TRBJ2-3, with TRBD2 matching 12 bases. Per germline, CDR1 GTSNPN and CDR2 SVGIG (reference sequence). This CDR3 is 16 amino acids long. Trimming at V came to 0 bases and at J to 5 bases, leaving 6 bases not matched to a gene. The full variable domain, in which reference TRBV30 and TRBJ2-3 provide the parts outside the CDR3, is SQTIHQWPATLVQPVGSPLSLECTVEGTSNPNLYWYRQAAGRGLQLLFYSVGIGQISSEVPQNLSASRPQDRQFILSSKKLLLSDSGFYLCAWSVLLAGGLDTQYFGPGTRLTVL.

The CDR3 DNA reads as TGCGCCAGCAGCCGGACAGCCGCTAATGAAAAACTGTTTTTT. Protein product: CASSRTAANEKLFF. The J gene is TRBJ1-4, the V gene TRBV5-1; possibly TRBD1 for D (6 bases). Germline assignment: CDR1 SGHRS and CDR2 YFSETQ. V was clipped by 4 bases and J by 3 bases, with 10 bases between them. The CDR3 is made up of 14 amino acids.

This chain uses TRBV3-1 (or the pseudogene TRBV3-2) with TRBJ2-5, with D perhaps TRBD2 (6 bases). CDR3 length: 13 residues. CDR1 and CDR2 (germline): LGHDT, YNNKEL (reference sequence). Trimming took off 3 bases at V and 13 bases at J, with 18 bases between the two ends. CDR3 residues: CASSQYSGTSVYF. CDR3 nucleotide sequence: TGTGCCAGCAGCCAGTACTCCGGGACTTCGGTGTACTTC.

The V gene is TRBV6-5, the J gene TRBJ2-1, with 9 bases fitting TRBD2. J was trimmed by 7 bases and V by 2 bases; bases with no gene match: 6. The length of the CDR3 is 15 residues. The V gene's germline CDR1 is MNHEY and CDR2 SVGAGI. CDR3 in DNA: TGTGCCAGCAGTTACGGCGGGGGGGCCGTAAATGAGCAGTTCTTC. Translation: CASSYGGGAVNEQFF.